This TCR beta chain came from a study of T cell responses to AZD1222 COVID-19 vaccine. Repertoires were generated with immunoSEQ multiplex PCR, while TCRdb's copy carries only in-frame clones and drops some. The sample lists some 190,000 clones, around 90% occurring once. The CDR3 contains 14 residues. The ends were cut back, 0 bases at V and 13 bases at J, with 14 bases in the middle. The germline V gene has CDR1 SGHRS and CDR2 YFSETQ. The sequencing here drew on peripheral blood, taken 28 days after the second AZD1222 dose. The TCR was taken from an adult who received the AZD1222 COVID-19 vaccine. The rearrangement uses TRBV5-1 and TRBJ1-6; D perhaps matches TRBD1 (5 bases). CDR3 in DNA: TGCGCCAGCAGCTTGGCCAGAGGGGTAGATCCCCTCCACTTT. Translation gives CASSLARGVDPLHF.